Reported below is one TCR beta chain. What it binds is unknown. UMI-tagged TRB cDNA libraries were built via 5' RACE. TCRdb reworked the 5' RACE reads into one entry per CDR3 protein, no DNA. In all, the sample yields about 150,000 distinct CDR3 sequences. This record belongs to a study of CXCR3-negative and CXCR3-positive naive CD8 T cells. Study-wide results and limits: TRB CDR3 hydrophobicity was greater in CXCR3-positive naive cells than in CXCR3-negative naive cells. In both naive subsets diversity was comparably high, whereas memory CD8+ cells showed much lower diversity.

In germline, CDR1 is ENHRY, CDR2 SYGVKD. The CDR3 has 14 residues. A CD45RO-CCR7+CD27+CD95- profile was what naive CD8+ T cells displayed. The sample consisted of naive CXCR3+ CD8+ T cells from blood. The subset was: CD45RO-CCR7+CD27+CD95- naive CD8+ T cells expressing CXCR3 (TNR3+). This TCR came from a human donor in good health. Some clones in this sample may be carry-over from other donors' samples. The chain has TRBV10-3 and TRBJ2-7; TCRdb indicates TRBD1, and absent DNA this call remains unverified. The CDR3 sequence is CAISALEHSYEQYF.